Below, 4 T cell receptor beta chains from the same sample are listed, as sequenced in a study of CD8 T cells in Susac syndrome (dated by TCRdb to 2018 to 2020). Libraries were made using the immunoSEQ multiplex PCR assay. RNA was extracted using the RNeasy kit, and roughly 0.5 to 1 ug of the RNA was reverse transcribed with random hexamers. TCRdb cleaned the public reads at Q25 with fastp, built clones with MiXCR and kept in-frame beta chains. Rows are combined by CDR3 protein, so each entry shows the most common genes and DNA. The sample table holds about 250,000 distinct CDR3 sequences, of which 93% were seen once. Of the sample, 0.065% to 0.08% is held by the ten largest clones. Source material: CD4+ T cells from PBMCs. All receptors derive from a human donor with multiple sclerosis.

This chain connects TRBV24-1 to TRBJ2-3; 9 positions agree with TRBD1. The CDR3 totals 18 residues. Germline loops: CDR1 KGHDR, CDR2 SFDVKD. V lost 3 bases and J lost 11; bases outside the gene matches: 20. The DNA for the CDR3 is TGTGCCACCAGTGATACCGGGACAGGGAAAGGTAACGAGGGTTGGCAGTATTTT. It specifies CATSDTGTGKGNEGWQYF.

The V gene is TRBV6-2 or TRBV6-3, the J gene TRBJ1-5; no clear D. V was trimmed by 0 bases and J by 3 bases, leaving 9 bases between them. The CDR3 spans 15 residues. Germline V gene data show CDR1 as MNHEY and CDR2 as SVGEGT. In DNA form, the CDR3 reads TGTGCCAGCAGTTACTCCCCAGGAAACAATCAGCCCCAGCATTTT. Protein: CASSYSPGNNQPQHF.

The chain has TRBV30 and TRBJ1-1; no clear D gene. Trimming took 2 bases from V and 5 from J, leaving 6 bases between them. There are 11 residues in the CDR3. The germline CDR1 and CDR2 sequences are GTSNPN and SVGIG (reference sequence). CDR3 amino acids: CAWSPVTEAFF. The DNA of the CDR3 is TGTGCCTGGAGTCCCGTAACTGAAGCTTTCTTT.

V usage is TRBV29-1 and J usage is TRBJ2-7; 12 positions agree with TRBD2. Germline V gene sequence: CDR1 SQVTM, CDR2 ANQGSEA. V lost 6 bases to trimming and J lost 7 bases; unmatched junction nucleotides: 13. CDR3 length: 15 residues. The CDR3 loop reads CSVAPSGLAGSEQYF. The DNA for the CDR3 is TGCAGCGTCGCCCCCTCTGGACTAGCGGGGAGTGAGCAGTACTTC.